This T cell receptor (beta chain) was retrieved from a study of beta chain features in type 1 diabetes. Every bit of the isolated RNA underwent reverse transcription, so sequencing read expressed TCRB transcripts. Repertoires were generated with immunoSEQ multiplex PCR, while TCRdb's copy carries only in-frame clones and drops some. Altogether roughly 170,000 clones are present, roughly an eighth being singletons, with the ten largest covering approximately 0.64%. The sample holds one count of this clone. As yet, its antigen is unknown. In germline, CDR1 is GTSNPN, CDR2 SVGIG (reference sequence). The CDR3 is 15 amino acids. V was clipped by 4 bases and J by 1 base, with 14 bases between them. Study-level results: It was among patients, rather than healthy donors, that naive, central memory and Treg TCRB repertoires appeared more similar.

Isolation of CD4+ naive, central memory, regulatory and stem cell-like memory cells was achieved by sorting via CD45RO/CCR7/CD25/CD127/CD95/CD27. The sequence derives from a woman younger than 30 in good health. Sequencing was carried out using central memory CD4+ T cells from blood. V is TRBV30 and J is TRBJ1-3; D not resolved. CDR3 protein: CAWNLGRGSGNTIYF. The CDR3 bases are TGTGCCTGGAATTTGGGTCGAGGTTCTGGAAACACCATATATTTT.